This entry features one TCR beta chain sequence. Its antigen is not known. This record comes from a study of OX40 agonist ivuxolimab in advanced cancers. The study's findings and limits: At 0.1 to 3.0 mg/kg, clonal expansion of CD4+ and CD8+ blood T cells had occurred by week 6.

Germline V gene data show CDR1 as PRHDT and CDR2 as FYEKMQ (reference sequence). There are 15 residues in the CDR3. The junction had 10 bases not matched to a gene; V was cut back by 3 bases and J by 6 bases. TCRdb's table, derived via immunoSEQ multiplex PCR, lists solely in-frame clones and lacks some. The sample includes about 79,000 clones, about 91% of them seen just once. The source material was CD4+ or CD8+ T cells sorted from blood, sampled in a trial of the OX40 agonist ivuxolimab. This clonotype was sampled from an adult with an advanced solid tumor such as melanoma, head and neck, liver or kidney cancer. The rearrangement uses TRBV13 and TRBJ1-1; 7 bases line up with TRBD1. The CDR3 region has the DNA TGTGCCAGCAGCTTCCGGGACAGCCTCCCCCCTGAAGCTTTCTTT. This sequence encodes CASSFRDSLPPEAFF.